This passage covers 26 T cell receptor beta chains from one sample sequenced in a study of shared clonotypes between healthy human individuals. Clones were sequenced by immunoSEQ multiplex PCR, and TCRdb holds only the in-frame ones, with some missing. The profile shows fewer than 650,000 clones, around 78% of them singletons. Sequencing input: PBMCs. The receptor source for this set is a woman between 40 and 55 years old in good health. Some clones in this sample may be carry-over from other donors' samples.

The chain links TRBV9 to TRBJ2-2, with TRBD1 matching over 7 bases. Germline loops: CDR1 SGDLS, CDR2 YYNGEE. The V gene end was trimmed by 3 bases and the J gene end by 4 bases; junction bases not matched to a gene: 6. This CDR3 spans 15 amino acids. The chain's CDR3 is CASSDRDSSTGELFF. CDR3 coding DNA: TGTGCCAGCAGCGACCGGGACAGTTCCACCGGGGAGCTGTTTTTT.

The V call is TRBV10-2, the J call TRBJ2-5; TRBD1 or TRBD2 may be the D gene (6 bases each). The J call could be wrong; TRBJ2-7 is a better fit for the DNA end. The CDR3 contains 12 residues. Germline V gene data show CDR1 as WSHSY and CDR2 as SAAADI. In nucleotides, the CDR3 is TGCGCCAGCGGCGGGACACGATACGAGCAGTACTTC. This gives the protein CASGGTRYEQYF.

V is TRBV5-1 and J is TRBJ2-1; 7 nucleotides line up with TRBD2. The germline CDR1 and CDR2 sequences are SGHRS and YFSETQ. CDR3 length equals 15 residues. Trimming at V came to 4 bases and at J to 1 base, leaving 5 bases not matched to a gene. CDR3 coding DNA: TGCGCCAGCAGCCGGACTAGGGAGTCCTACAATGAGCAGTTCTTC. This translates into CASSRTRESYNEQFF.

Details on this clone: One end of the junction is discordant with germline, which a read error may explain. The rearrangement links TRBV5-1 to TRBJ2-7; 11 bases line up with TRBD1. The CDR3 runs 14 residues. CDR1 and CDR2 from the germline V gene are SGHRS and YFSETQ. DNA for the CDR3: TGCGTCAGCAGCCCCGGGACAGGGGGCTACGAGCAGTACTTC. As protein: CVSSPGTGGYEQYF.

The rearrangement joins TRBV7-2 to TRBJ1-1, with 10 nucleotides matching TRBD1. Germline CDR1 reads SGHTA; CDR2 reads FQGNSA. The length of the CDR3 is 13 residues. V lost 5 bases, J lost 7 bases, and 4 bases stayed unmatched. The CDR3 is CASSGTGVVEAFF. The CDR3 bases are TGTGCCAGCAGCGGGACAGGGGTGGTTGAAGCTTTCTTT.

The CDR3 region is CASSVGWGDNEKLFF. CDR3 DNA sequence: TGTGCCAGCAGCGTAGGTTGGGGGGATAATGAAAAACTGTTTTTT. The rearrangement uses TRBV9 and TRBJ1-4; D is perhaps TRBD1 (5 bases). Germline CDR1 reads SGDLS; CDR2 reads YYNGEE. With 0 bases removed from V and 4 bases from J, the gap between germline ends came to 10 bases. The CDR3 consists of 15 residues.

This clone has more than one count but fewer than ten. The genes are TRBV7-2 and TRBJ2-7; 7 bases align to TRBD2. With V trimmed by 5 bases and J by 3 bases, 7 bases remained unmatched. This CDR3 region has 14 residues. In germline, CDR1 is SGHTA, CDR2 FQGNSA. CDR3 in DNA: TGTGCCAGCAGCGTCTCTAGCGGCAACTACGAGCAGTACTTC. It encodes CASSVSSGNYEQYF.

This CDR3 reads CASSLGGGQGAYEQYF. The CDR3 DNA reads as TGTGCCAGCAGCCTGGGTGGGGGACAGGGGGCATACGAGCAGTACTTC. V is TRBV5-4 and J is TRBJ2-7, with TRBD1 identical over 12 bases. The V gene's germline CDR1 is SGHNT and CDR2 YYREEE (reference sequence). The CDR3 is 16 residues long. V shed 4 bases, J shed 4 bases, and the junction held 9 bases outside the gene matches.

This clone was detected once. CDR3 bases: TGTGCCAGCAGCACCCCTGGACTAGCGGACACAGATACGCAGTATTTT. It yields the protein CASSTPGLADTDTQYF. V and J are TRBV21-1 and TRBJ2-3; the D call TRBD2 from the table was never checked on the DNA. TRBV21-1 represents a pseudogene. The CDR3 extends over 16 amino acids.

The chain carries TRBV15 and TRBJ1-4; D gene ambiguous. This CDR3 spans 15 amino acids. Germline CDR1 reads LNHNV; CDR2 reads YYDKDF (reference sequence). V lost 7 bases and J 8 bases, leaving 20 bases between the germline ends. The CDR3 DNA is TGTGCCACCACCGAGCACCGGGCCTCGGGAGAAAAACTGTTTTTT. As protein: CATTEHRASGEKLFF.

J is TRBJ2-3 and V is TRBV6-4; D ambiguous. The CDR3 consists of 14 residues. Germline assignment: CDR1 MRHNA and CDR2 SNTAGT. V shed 4 bases and J shed 1 base, with 9 bases lying between them. This CDR3 reads CASSGSAGTDTQYF. CDR3 in DNA: TGTGCCAGCAGTGGGTCCGCCGGCACAGATACGCAGTATTTT.

This chain uses TRBV27 with TRBJ2-7, with D perhaps being TRBD1 or TRBD2 (5 bases each). V lost 0 bases and J 4 bases, leaving 22 bases between the germline ends. CDR1 and CDR2 (germline): MNHEY, SMNVEV (reference sequence). CDR3 length: 18 residues. The CDR3 bases are TGTGCCAGCAGTTTATCGGTTCGGGACCACTACACGTATTACGAGCAGTACTTC. Amino acid sequence: CASSLSVRDHYTYYEQYF.

V usage is TRBV28 and J usage is TRBJ1-5; D call uncertain. The V end was cut by 2 bases, the J end by 0 bases, with 11 bases between. The CDR3 consists of 16 residues. From germline, CDR1 is MDHEN and CDR2 SYDVKM. The CDR3 loop is CASSLGEIYSNQPQHF. CDR3 nucleotides: TGTGCCAGCAGTTTAGGAGAAATATATAGCAATCAGCCCCAGCATTTT.

This chain connects TRBV4-3 to TRBJ1-3; no reliable D call. Germline V gene lookup returns CDR1 LGHNA and CDR2 YSLEER. Trimming took off 2 bases at V and 2 bases at J, with 10 bases between the two ends. The CDR3 length is 15 residues. This chain's CDR3 is CASSQLSVAGNTIYF. The CDR3 bases are TGCGCCAGCAGCCAATTGAGTGTGGCTGGAAACACCATATATTTT.

The chain recombines TRBV5-1 with TRBJ2-3, with 7 bases fitting TRBD2. The CDR3 length is 18 residues. Germline CDR1 and CDR2: SGHRS and YFSETQ. The ends lost 0 bases at V and 3 bases at J; junction bases unmatched: 13. CDR3 region: CASSLADLAVTSTDTQYF. CDR3 in DNA: TGCGCCAGCAGCTTGGCTGACCTAGCGGTAACCTCTACAGATACGCAGTATTTT.

There are a few counts of this clone. This rearrangement joins TRBV7-9 to TRBJ1-1; D possibly corresponds to TRBD1 (6 bases). The CDR3 loop spans 12 amino acids. V shed 11 bases and J shed 0 bases, with 10 bases lying between them. In germline, CDR1 is SEHNR, CDR2 FQNEAQ (reference sequence). The CDR3 bases are TGTGCCGGGGGACAACTGAACACTGAAGCTTTCTTT. Translating gives CAGGQLNTEAFF.

The chain combines TRBV7-2 with TRBJ2-1; 14 bases agree with TRBD2. Germline CDR1 SGHTA, CDR2 FQGNSA. V was clipped by 5 bases and J by 8 bases; unmatched bases: 11. The CDR3 is 17 amino acids. The CDR3 DNA is TGTGCCAGCAGCCCCCCGAGACTAGCGGGAGGGATCCATGAGCAGTTCTTC. This codes for CASSPPRLAGGIHEQFF.

The gene calls are TRBV19 and TRBJ2-5, with TRBD2 as a possible D gene (5 bases). CDR1 is LNHDA, CDR2 SQIVND, per germline (reference sequence). Trimming stripped 3 bases from V and 4 bases from J, with 9 bases between. CDR3 length: 13 amino acids. CDR3 amino acids: CASSMRRGETQYF. Written as DNA, the CDR3 is TGTGCCAGTAGTATGAGACGGGGAGAGACCCAGTACTTC.

This clone turned up a few times. The chain carries TRBV5-6 and TRBJ2-3; D call uncertain. Germline V gene sequence: CDR1 SGHDT, CDR2 YYEEEE. The V gene lost 4 bases and the J gene lost 4 bases, with 13 bases spanning the gap. The CDR3 covers 14 residues. The CDR3 DNA reads as TGTGCCAGCAGCGCCAAAGGATGGGCAGATACGCAGTATTTT. Translating it yields CASSAKGWADTQYF.

V and J are TRBV6-1 and TRBJ1-5; D call uncertain. Germline V gene data show CDR1 as MNHNS and CDR2 as SASEGT. The CDR3 has 13 amino acids. The V end was cut by 1 base, the J end by 9 bases, with 10 bases between. The CDR3 bases are TGTGCCAGCAGTGAAGGCGCTCAACGGCCCCAGCATTTT. Its protein is CASSEGAQRPQHF.

The chain uses TRBV6-5 and TRBJ2-7, with 7 nucleotides matching TRBD2. This CDR3 region has 15 residues. With V trimmed by 0 bases and J by 7 bases, 9 bases remained unmatched. Germline V gene lookup returns CDR1 MNHEY and CDR2 SVGAGI. The DNA for the CDR3 is TGTGCCAGCAGTTACTCGCCCAGCGGGATGGGGGAGCAGTACTTC. Its protein product is CASSYSPSGMGEQYF.

The chain uses TRBV6-6 and TRBJ2-7, with D possibly TRBD2 on 5 matching bases. V shed 5 bases and J shed 0 bases, with 8 bases lying between them. This CDR3 spans 13 amino acids. Per germline, CDR1 MNHNY and CDR2 SVGAGI (reference sequence). The CDR3 region has the DNA TGTGCCAGCAGTACGGGAAACTCCTACGAGCAGTACTTC. It encodes CASSTGNSYEQYF.

On this clone: A clone one base away is much larger, so this may be a read error. The V and J genes are TRBV5-4 and TRBJ2-3; 12 nucleotides match TRBD2. Losses at the gene ends were 0 bases for V and 6 bases for J; bases not matched to a gene: 5. CDR1 and CDR2 (germline): SGHNT, YYREEE (reference sequence). The CDR3 consists of 16 residues. The CDR3 protein is CASSLGTSGKADTQYF. Here the CDR3 DNA reads TGTGCCAGCAGCTTGGGGACTAGCGGGAAGGCGGATACGCAGTATTTT.

In regard to this clone: A much more abundant neighbour one base away suggests this may be a read error. J is TRBJ1-2 and V is TRBV29-1; 9 bases are a match to TRBD1. Germline loops: CDR1 SQVTM, CDR2 ANQGSEA. The CDR3 loop spans 14 amino acids. The CDR3 reads CSVEDRGTGNGCTF. The CDR3 coding sequence is TGCAGCGTTGAAGATCGGGGGACAGGGAATGGCTGCACCTTC.

This clone turned up a few times. This sequence joins TRBV19 and TRBJ2-4; 8 bases match TRBD1. V trimming: 5 bases; J trimming: 3 bases; junction bases outside the gene matches: 12. Germline CDR1 and CDR2: LNHDA and SQIVND (reference sequence). This CDR3 has 17 residues. The CDR3 bases are TGTGCCAGTAGTCCCCACCCAGGGGGGACAGGCAAAAACATTCAGTACTTC. Its translation is CASSPHPGGTGKNIQYF.

The genes are TRBV6-5 and TRBJ1-2; D gene ambiguous. The CDR3 is 13 residues long. Germline CDR1 and CDR2: MNHEY and SVGAGI. Between the trimmed V and J ends, which lost 2 bases and 2 bases, there was a span of 6 bases. As DNA, the CDR3 is TGTGCCAGCAGTTACGGTCCAAACTATGGCTACACCTTC. Translating it yields CASSYGPNYGYTF.